This TCR beta chain originates from a study of Graves' ophthalmopathy and Graves' hyperthyroidism. Study outcomes and limitations: Blood shared most expanded thyroid clonotypes above 0.001 frequency.

Researchers took RNA transcripts and amplified TCR beta CDR3 regions from them. HTBI primers were employed in first-round RT-PCR, then a second-round multiplex PCR followed. TCRdb reprocessed the multiplex PCR reads via MiXCR and lists one record per CDR3 protein. This table has under 60,000 distinct CDR3 sequences, about half appearing once. In regard to this clonotype: Its cognate antigen is unknown.

The TCR sequence derives from an adult woman with Graves' ophthalmopathy. The specimen sequenced was peripheral blood.

The CDR3 coding sequence is TGTGCCATCAGTGGCACTAGCGGGCCGTACAATGAGCAGTTCTTC. Protein sequence: CAISGTSGPYNEQFF. The chain uses TRBV10-3 and TRBJ2-1, with TRBD2 identical over 9 bases. The CDR3 sequence is 15 residues long. CDR1 and CDR2 from the germline V gene are ENHRY and SYGVKD. Losses at the gene ends were 4 bases for V and 4 bases for J; bases not matched to a gene: 5.